Shown below are 8 T cell receptor beta chains from a single sample sequenced in a study of T cell responses to AZD1222 COVID-19 vaccine. Measured with immunoSEQ multiplex PCR; TCRdb has only the in-frame clones, and not every one. The sample carries about 180,000 clones, 88% recorded once. The specimen comprised peripheral blood, sampled 28 days after the second AZD1222 dose. Receptor source: an adult who received the AZD1222 COVID-19 vaccine.

The V and J genes are TRBV19 and TRBJ1-5; 8 positions match TRBD1. The CDR3 loop spans 15 amino acids. Germline CDR1 reads LNHDA; CDR2 reads SQIVND (reference sequence). With 5 bases clipped from V and 0 bases from J, the junction kept 3 bases outside the gene matches. The CDR3 nucleotides are TGTGCCAGTAGTGCGGACAGGGCTAGCAATCAGCCCCAGCATTTT. It encodes CASSADRASNQPQHF. The full variable domain, completed using reference TRBV19 and TRBJ1-5, is DGGITQSPKYLFRKEGQNVTLSCEQNLNHDAMYWYRQDPGQGLRLIYYSQIVNDFQKGDIAEGYSVSREKKESFPLTVTSAQKNPTAFYLCASSADRASNQPQHFGDGTRLSIL.

CDR3 region: CASSERRGQVVGQPQHF. The CDR3 DNA sequence: TGTGCCAGCAGTGAAAGGCGGGGACAGGTGGTAGGGCAGCCCCAGCATTTT. This rearrangement joins TRBV6-1 to TRBJ1-5; 8 bases match TRBD1. The CDR3 runs to 17 residues. Germline CDR1 and CDR2: MNHNS and SASEGT. The trim removed 2 bases at V and 7 bases at J, leaving 13 bases unmatched.

The rearrangement uses TRBV2 and TRBJ1-2; 7 bases are a match to TRBD1. J was trimmed by 4 bases and V by 5 bases; bases with no gene match: 7. The CDR3 runs to 14 residues. Germline-derived CDR1 and CDR2 are SNHLY and FYNNEI. In DNA, the CDR3 is TGTGCCAGCAGTACCTGGACAGGCTCCTATGGCTACACCTTC. Translated: CASSTWTGSYGYTF.

The chain carries TRBV5-6 and TRBJ2-7; 7 bases match TRBD2. The CDR3 totals 14 residues. With 3 bases clipped from V and 4 bases from J, the junction kept 7 bases outside the gene matches. CDR1 is SGHDT, CDR2 YYEEEE, per germline. CDR3 protein: CASSSAGLVYEQYF. In DNA form, the CDR3 reads TGTGCCAGCAGCTCAGCGGGGCTCGTTTACGAGCAGTACTTC.

The rearrangement uses TRBV11-2 and TRBJ2-5, with 11 bases lining up with TRBD2. V dropped 5 bases and J dropped 0; count of bases not matched to a gene: 8. This CDR3 has 17 amino acids. Germline CDR1 reads SGHAT; CDR2 reads FQNNGV. The CDR3 loop is CASSVALAGGNQETQYF. The CDR3 nucleotides read TGTGCCAGCAGCGTAGCCCTAGCGGGGGGAAACCAAGAGACCCAGTACTTC.

The rearrangement uses TRBV2 and TRBJ1-5, with 9 bases lining up with TRBD1. V dropped 5 bases and J dropped 5; count of bases not matched to a gene: 4. This CDR3 is built from 14 residues. The germline gives CDR1 SNHLY, CDR2 FYNNEI. The CDR3 nucleotides read TGTGCCAGCAGTATCCGGACAGGGGATCAGCCCCAGCATTTT. Protein product: CASSIRTGDQPQHF.

The CDR3 spells CASSQQSNYGYTF. The CDR3 bases are TGTGCCAGCAGCCAGCAGTCAAACTATGGCTACACCTTC. The chain carries TRBV3-1 (or the pseudogene TRBV3-2) and TRBJ1-2; D is ambiguous. The CDR3 is made up of 13 amino acids. The V gene's germline CDR1 is LGHDT and CDR2 YNNKEL (reference sequence). Trimming took off 3 bases at V and 2 bases at J, with 7 bases between the two ends.

The genes are TRBV9 and TRBJ1-4, with TRBD1 as a possible D gene (6 bases). Germline CDR1 is SGDLS and CDR2 is YYNGEE. This CDR3 region has 15 residues. V was trimmed by 3 bases and J by 7 bases, leaving 16 bases between them. For the CDR3, the DNA is TGTGCCAGCAGCGGAAAACAGGGCTTCGGTGAAAAACTGTTTTTT. Its protein is CASSGKQGFGEKLFF.